This T cell receptor (beta chain) emerged from a study of T cells in localized non-small cell lung cancer. Overall study findings and caveats: Detection in adjacent lung was observed for a median about 50 of the top 100 tumor clones. Because sequencing included only one region (of the tumor), heterogeneity remains possible.

Sequencing used immunoSEQ multiplex PCR; TCRdb keeps in-frame clones, though not all of them. The data contain over 20,000 clones, 92% of them singletons. Germline V lookup: CDR1 SGHRS, CDR2 YFSETQ. V shed 4 bases and J 4 bases; nucleotides not matched to a gene: 7. This CDR3 has 16 amino acids. The table lists this clone with a count of one. As yet, its antigen is unknown. The V call is TRBV5-1, the J call TRBJ1-6; TRBD1 matches at 8 bases. This receptor was obtained from a man aged 40-75 years with stage III squamous cell lung carcinoma. The specimen comprised peripheral blood, sampled before any cancer treatment. As DNA, the CDR3 is TGCGCCAGCAGCATGACTGGACAGGGTTATAATTCACCCCTCCACTTT. Protein sequence: CASSMTGQGYNSPLHF.